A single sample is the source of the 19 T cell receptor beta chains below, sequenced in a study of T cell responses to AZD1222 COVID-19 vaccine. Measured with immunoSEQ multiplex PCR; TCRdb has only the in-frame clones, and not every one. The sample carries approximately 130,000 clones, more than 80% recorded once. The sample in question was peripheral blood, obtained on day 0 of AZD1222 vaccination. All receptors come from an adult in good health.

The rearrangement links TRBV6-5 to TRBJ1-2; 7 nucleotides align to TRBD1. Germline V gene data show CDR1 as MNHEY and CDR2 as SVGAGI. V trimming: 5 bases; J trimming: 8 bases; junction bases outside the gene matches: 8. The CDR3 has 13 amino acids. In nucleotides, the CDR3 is TGTGCCAGCAGTCGAGACAGGGCAGAGGGCTACACCTTC. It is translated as CASSRDRAEGYTF.

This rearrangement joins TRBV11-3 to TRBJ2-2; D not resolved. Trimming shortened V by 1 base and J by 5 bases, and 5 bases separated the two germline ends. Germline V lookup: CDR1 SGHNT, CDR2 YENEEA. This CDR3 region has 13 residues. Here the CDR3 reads CASSLAVTGELFF. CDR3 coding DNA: TGTGCCAGCAGCTTAGCAGTGACCGGGGAGCTGTTTTTT.

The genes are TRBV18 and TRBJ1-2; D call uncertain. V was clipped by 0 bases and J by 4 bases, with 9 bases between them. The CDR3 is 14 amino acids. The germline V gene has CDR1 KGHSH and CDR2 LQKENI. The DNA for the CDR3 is TGTGCCAGCTCACCACCGACGGAGAGCTATGGCTACACCTTC. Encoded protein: CASSPPTESYGYTF.

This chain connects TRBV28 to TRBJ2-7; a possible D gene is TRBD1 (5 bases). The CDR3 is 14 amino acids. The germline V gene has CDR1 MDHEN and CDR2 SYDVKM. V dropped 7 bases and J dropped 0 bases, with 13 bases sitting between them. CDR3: CASTLRGGSYEQYF. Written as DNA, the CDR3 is TGTGCCAGCACCCTTAGGGGCGGCTCCTACGAGCAGTACTTC.

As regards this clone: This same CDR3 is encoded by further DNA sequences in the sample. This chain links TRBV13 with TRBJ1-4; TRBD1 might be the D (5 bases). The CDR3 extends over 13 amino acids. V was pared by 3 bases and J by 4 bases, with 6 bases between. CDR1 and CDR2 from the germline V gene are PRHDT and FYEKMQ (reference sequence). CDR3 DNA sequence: TGTGCCAGCAGCTTCGGGGGTAATGAAAAACTGTTTTTT. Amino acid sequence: CASSFGGNEKLFF.

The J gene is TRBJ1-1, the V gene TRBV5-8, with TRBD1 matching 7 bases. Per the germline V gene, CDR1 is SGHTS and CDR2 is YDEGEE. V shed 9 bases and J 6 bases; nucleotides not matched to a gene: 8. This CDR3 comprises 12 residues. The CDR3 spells CATKTGIAEAFF. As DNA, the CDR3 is TGTGCCACCAAGACAGGGATTGCTGAAGCTTTCTTT.

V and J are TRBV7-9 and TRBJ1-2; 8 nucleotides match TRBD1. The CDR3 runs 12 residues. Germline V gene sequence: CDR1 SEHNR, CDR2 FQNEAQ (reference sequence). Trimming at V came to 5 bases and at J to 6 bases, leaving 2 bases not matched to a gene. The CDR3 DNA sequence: TGTGCCAGCAGCATGGGACAGGATGGCTACACCTTC. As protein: CASSMGQDGYTF.

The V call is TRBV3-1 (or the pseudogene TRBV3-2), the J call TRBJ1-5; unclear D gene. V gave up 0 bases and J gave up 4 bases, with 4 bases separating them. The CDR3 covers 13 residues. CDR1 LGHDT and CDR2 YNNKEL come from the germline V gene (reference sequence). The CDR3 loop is CASSQEGNQPQHF. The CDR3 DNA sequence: TGTGCCAGCAGCCAAGAAGGGAATCAGCCCCAGCATTTT.

DNA of the CDR3: TGTGCCAGCAGCTCCACCACCCCCGGGACAGGGGACGACTATGGCTACACCTTC. This translates into CASSSTTPGTGDDYGYTF. The chain joins TRBV7-9 to TRBJ1-2; 10 positions match TRBD1. This CDR3 spans 18 amino acids. V lost 4 bases, J lost 3 bases, and 14 bases stayed unmatched. Germline-derived CDR1 and CDR2 are SEHNR and FQNEAQ (reference sequence). The whole variable domain, filled in from reference TRBV7-9 and TRBJ1-2, reads DTGVSQNPRHKITKRGQNVTFRCDPISEHNRLYWYRQTLGQGPEFLTYFQNEAQLEKSRLLSDRFSAERPKGSFSTLEIQRTEQGDSAMYLCASSSTTPGTGDDYGYTFGSGTRLTVV.

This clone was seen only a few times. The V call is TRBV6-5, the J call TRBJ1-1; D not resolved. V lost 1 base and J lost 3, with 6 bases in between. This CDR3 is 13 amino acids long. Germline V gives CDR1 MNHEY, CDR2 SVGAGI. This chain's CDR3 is CASSYFVDTEAFF. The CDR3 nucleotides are TGTGCCAGCAGTTACTTCGTCGACACTGAAGCTTTCTTT.

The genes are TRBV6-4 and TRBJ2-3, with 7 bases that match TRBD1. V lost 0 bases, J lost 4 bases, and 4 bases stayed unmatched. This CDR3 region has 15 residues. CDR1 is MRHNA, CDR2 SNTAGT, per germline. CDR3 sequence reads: CASSDSKGGADTQYF. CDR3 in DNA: TGTGCCAGCAGTGACTCGAAAGGGGGCGCAGATACGCAGTATTTT.

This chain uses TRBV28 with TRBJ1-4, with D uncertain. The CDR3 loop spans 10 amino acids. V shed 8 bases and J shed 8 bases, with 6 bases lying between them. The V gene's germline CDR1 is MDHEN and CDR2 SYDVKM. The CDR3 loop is CASGWEKLFF. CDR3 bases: TGTGCCAGCGGGTGGGAAAAACTGTTTTTT. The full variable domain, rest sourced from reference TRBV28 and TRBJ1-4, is DVKVTQSSRYLVKRTGEKVFLECVQDMDHENMFWYRQDPGLGLRLIYFSYDVKMKEKGDIPEGYSVSREKKERFSLILESASTNQTSMYLCASGWEKLFFGSGTQLSVL.

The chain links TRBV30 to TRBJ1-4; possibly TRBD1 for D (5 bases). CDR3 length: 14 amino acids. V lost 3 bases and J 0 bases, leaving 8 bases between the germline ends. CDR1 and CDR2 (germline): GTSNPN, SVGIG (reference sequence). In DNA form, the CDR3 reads TGTGCCTGGAGCGGGGGAACAACTAATGAAAAACTGTTTTTT. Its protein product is CAWSGGTTNEKLFF.

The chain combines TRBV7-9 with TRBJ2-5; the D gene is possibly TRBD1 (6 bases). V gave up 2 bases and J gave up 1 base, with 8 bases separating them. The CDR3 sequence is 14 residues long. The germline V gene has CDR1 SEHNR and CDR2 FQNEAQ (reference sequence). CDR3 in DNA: TGTGCCAGCAGCTTAACAGGGATCCAAGAGACCCAGTACTTC. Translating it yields CASSLTGIQETQYF.

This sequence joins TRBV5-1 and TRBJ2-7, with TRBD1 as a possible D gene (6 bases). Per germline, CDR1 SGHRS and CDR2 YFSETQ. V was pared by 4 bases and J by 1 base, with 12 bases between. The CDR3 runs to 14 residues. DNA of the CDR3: TGCGCCAGCAGCCCGACCGGACAGTCCTACGAGCAGTACTTC. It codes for CASSPTGQSYEQYF.

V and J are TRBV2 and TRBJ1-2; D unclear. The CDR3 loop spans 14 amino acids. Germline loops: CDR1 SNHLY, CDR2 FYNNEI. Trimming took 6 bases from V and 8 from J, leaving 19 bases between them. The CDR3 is CASSDGGVLWGYTF. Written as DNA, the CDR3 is TGTGCCAGCAGCGACGGCGGGGTCCTATGGGGCTACACCTTC.

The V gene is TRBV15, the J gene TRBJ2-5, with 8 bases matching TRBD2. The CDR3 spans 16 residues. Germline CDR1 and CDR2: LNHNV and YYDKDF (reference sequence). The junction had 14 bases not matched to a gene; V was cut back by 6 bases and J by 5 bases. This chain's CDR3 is CATRSSLKRERETQYF. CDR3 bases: TGTGCCACCAGGTCATCCTTGAAGCGGGAGAGGGAGACCCAGTACTTC.

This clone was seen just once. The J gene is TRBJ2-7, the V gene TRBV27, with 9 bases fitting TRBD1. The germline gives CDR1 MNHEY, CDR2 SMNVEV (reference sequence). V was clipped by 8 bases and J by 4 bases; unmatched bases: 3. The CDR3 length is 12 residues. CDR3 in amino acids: CASGTGRYEQYF. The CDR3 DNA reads TGTGCCAGCGGGACAGGGAGATACGAGCAGTACTTC.

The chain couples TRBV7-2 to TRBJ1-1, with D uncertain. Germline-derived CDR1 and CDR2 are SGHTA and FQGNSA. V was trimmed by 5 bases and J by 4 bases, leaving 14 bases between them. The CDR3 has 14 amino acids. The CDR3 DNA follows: TGTGCCAGCAGCGTTCTTGAGTGGGGCACTGAAGCTTTCTTT. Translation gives CASSVLEWGTEAFF.